This passage covers 18 T cell receptor beta chains from one sample sequenced in a study of shared clonotypes between healthy human individuals. Terminally differentiated effector memory CD45RA+ cells were excluded from the naive CD8 cells, which were CD45RO-negative and positively selected for CCR7. Profiled with immunoSEQ multiplex PCR; TCRdb holds only in-frame clones, not every one. This table holds about 2.2 million clones, approximately 92% found once. Sequencing was done on a sample of naive CD8+ T cells from PBMCs. The source is a man aged 18 to 30 in good health. Some clones in this sample may be carry-over from other donors' samples.

This clone occurred once. The rearrangement joins TRBV28 to TRBJ1-1, with D perhaps TRBD1 (6 bases). The CDR3 loop spans 12 amino acids. Trimming cost V 6 bases and J 10 bases, with 15 bases left between them. From germline, CDR1 is MDHEN and CDR2 SYDVKM. The CDR3 is CASREAARGAFF. DNA for the CDR3: TGTGCCAGCAGGGAGGCGGCCAGGGGAGCTTTCTTT.

The J gene is TRBJ2-2, the V gene TRBV28, with D possibly TRBD2 on 7 matching bases. The CDR3 totals 17 residues. Between the trimmed V and J ends, which lost 6 bases and 6 bases, there was a span of 23 bases. In germline, CDR1 is MDHEN, CDR2 SYDVKM. CDR3 residues: CASRTLRGAEESGELFF. CDR3 in DNA: TGTGCCAGCAGGACTCTCCGGGGGGCGGAGGAGTCCGGGGAGCTGTTTTTT.

The chain links TRBV6-5 to TRBJ2-5; 8 bases are a match to TRBD1. Looked up from germline, CDR1 is MNHEY and CDR2 is SVGAGI. This CDR3 comprises 15 residues. The ends lost 4 bases at V and 7 bases at J; junction bases unmatched: 11. The CDR3 DNA follows: TGTGCCAGCAGTTGGGGTCAGGGGGCACCAGGGACCCAGTACTTC. It translates to CASSWGQGAPGTQYF.

The chain is built from TRBV7-9 and TRBJ2-6; a weak D match, TRBD2 (5 bases). Germline V CDR1 and CDR2: SEHNR, FQNEAQ (reference sequence). Trimming shortened V by 2 bases and J by 3 bases, and 5 bases separated the two germline ends. This CDR3 region has 14 residues. The CDR3 region is CASSLRGGANVLTF. As DNA, the CDR3 is TGTGCCAGCAGCTTACGGGGTGGGGCCAACGTCCTGACTTTC.

The table lists this clone with a count of one. The chain has TRBV4-1 and TRBJ2-1, with 10 bases that match TRBD1. The germline CDR1 and CDR2 sequences are MGHRA and YSYEKL. CDR3 size: 17 residues. The trim removed 0 bases at V and 5 bases at J, leaving 7 bases unmatched. The DNA for the CDR3 is TGCGCCAGCAGCCAAGATAGGGGGACAGGGGCCAACAATGAGCAGTTCTTC. Encoded protein: CASSQDRGTGANNEQFF.

CDR3 DNA: TGTGCCAGCAGCCAAGGGGGAGGGGACACTGAAGCTTTCTTT. Translation: CASSQGGGDTEAFF. The chain couples TRBV9 to TRBJ1-1; possible D gene TRBD1, 6 bases. Germline lookup yields CDR1 SGDLS and CDR2 YYNGEE. This CDR3 is 14 amino acids long. V was pared by 4 bases and J by 3 bases, with 13 bases between.

The gene calls are TRBV28 and TRBJ2-7, with TRBD1 matching over 11 bases. Germline CDR1 is MDHEN and CDR2 is SYDVKM. The CDR3 has 14 residues. J gave up 4 bases and V 7 bases, and 6 bases lay outside the gene matches. CDR3 protein: CASTLGQGAYEQYF. In DNA, the CDR3 is TGTGCCAGCACCCTCGGACAGGGGGCTTACGAGCAGTACTTC. The variable domain in full, completed from reference TRBV28 and TRBJ2-7, reads DVKVTQSSRYLVKRTGEKVFLECVQDMDHENMFWYRQDPGLGLRLIYFSYDVKMKEKGDIPEGYSVSREKKERFSLILESASTNQTSMYLCASTLGQGAYEQYFGPGTRLTVT.

The J gene is TRBJ2-5, the V gene TRBV12-2; TRBD1 was called by the table and not checked on the DNA. TRBV12-2 is noted as a pseudogene. The CDR3 sequence is 17 residues long. CDR3 DNA sequence: TGTGCAAGTCGCTTTAGGGTCCCGGGGACAGCAGAAGAGACCCAGTACTTC. Residues: CASRFRVPGTAEETQYF.

V is TRBV5-4 and J is TRBJ1-4; the D gene is possibly TRBD1 (5 bases). Germline assignment: CDR1 SGHNT and CDR2 YYREEE (reference sequence). The V end was cut by 2 bases, the J end by 12 bases, with 17 bases between. The CDR3 runs to 14 residues. CDR3 nucleotides: TGTGCCAGCAGCTTCGGGACCGCTCTTCGGGAACTGTTTTTT. Amino acids: CASSFGTALRELFF.

The chain recombines TRBV11-2 with TRBJ2-3; TRBD2 matches at 10 bases. V lost 1 base, J lost 4 bases, and 5 bases stayed unmatched. CDR1 is SGHAT and CDR2 is FQNNGV in the germline V gene. This CDR3 comprises 16 residues. CDR3 region: CASSLVKREGPDTQYF. In DNA, the CDR3 is TGTGCCAGCAGCTTAGTAAAGCGGGAGGGCCCAGATACGCAGTATTTT.

V gene TRBV7-9 combines with J gene TRBJ2-1; 7 bases align to TRBD2. The length of the CDR3 is 15 residues. The ends lost 2 bases at V and 6 bases at J; junction bases unmatched: 7. Looked up from germline, CDR1 is SEHNR and CDR2 is FQNEAQ (reference sequence). CDR3 amino acids: CASSLRGGGLNEQFF. The CDR3 nucleotides are TGTGCCAGCAGCTTACGCGGGGGAGGGCTCAATGAGCAGTTCTTC.

The chain uses TRBV14 and TRBJ2-2, with a weak D call TRBD2 (6 bases). Germline V CDR1 and CDR2: SGHDN, FVKESK. The V gene lost 3 bases and the J gene lost 1 base, with 12 bases spanning the gap. The CDR3 length is 16 residues. CDR3 amino acids: CASSHRAGRNTGELFF. In DNA form, the CDR3 reads TGTGCCAGCAGCCATCGGGCGGGGAGGAACACCGGGGAGCTGTTTTTT.

V usage is TRBV30 and J usage is TRBJ2-7, with D hard to call. The germline gives CDR1 GTSNPN, CDR2 SVGIG (reference sequence). The V and J ends lost 6 bases and 3 bases respectively, with 21 bases between them. CDR3 length equals 15 residues. CDR3 DNA sequence: TGTGCCTGTCTCTCCTGGCAGTCCCGTCGCTACGAGCAGTACTTC. Translating it yields CACLSWQSRRYEQYF.

CDR3 nucleotides: TGCGCCAGCAGCCAAGATTTCTATCGGGAGGGCCGTACAGATACGCAGTATTTT. Translating gives CASSQDFYREGRTDTQYF. V gene TRBV4-3 combines with J gene TRBJ2-3; TRBD2 agrees at 8 bases. This CDR3 has 18 amino acids. CDR1 is LGHNA, CDR2 YSLEER, per germline. The V segment lost 0 bases and the J segment 3 bases; nucleotides outside the gene matches: 11.

The rearrangement links TRBV28 to TRBJ2-7, with unresolved D. V lost 0 bases and J 1 base, leaving 7 bases between the germline ends. This CDR3 is 14 amino acids long. Germline V gives CDR1 MDHEN, CDR2 SYDVKM. As DNA, the CDR3 is TGTGCCAGCAGTTTATGGGGGTTATCCTACGAGCAGTACTTC. Translating gives CASSLWGLSYEQYF.

In its sample, this clone was seen once. The chain combines TRBV27 with TRBJ2-7; D not resolved. Deletions cut 2 bases from V and 6 bases from J, with 11 bases between. CDR1 and CDR2 from the germline V gene are MNHEY and SMNVEV (reference sequence). CDR3 length equals 13 residues. The CDR3 DNA reads TGTGCCAGCAGTTTAGTACCTACCGGCGAGCAGTACTTC. As protein: CASSLVPTGEQYF.

The chain recombines TRBV27 with TRBJ1-1; D is unresolved. The CDR3 length is 17 residues. V shed 4 bases and J shed 3 bases, with 21 bases lying between them. Germline V gene data show CDR1 as MNHEY and CDR2 as SMNVEV (reference sequence). CDR3 DNA sequence: TGTGCCAGCAGTTCGGTCGGGTCTCTTATATGGGACACTGAAGCTTTCTTT. Translation gives CASSSVGSLIWDTEAFF.

The chain couples TRBV9 to TRBJ2-1, with 8 bases that match TRBD1. The CDR3 runs 16 residues. Germline V gene data show CDR1 as SGDLS and CDR2 as YYNGEE. Trimming cost V 3 bases and J 8 bases; bases outside gene matches: 13. The CDR3 sequence: CASSALHQGALDEQFF. For the CDR3, the DNA is TGTGCCAGCAGCGCCCTGCACCAGGGGGCTTTAGATGAGCAGTTCTTC.